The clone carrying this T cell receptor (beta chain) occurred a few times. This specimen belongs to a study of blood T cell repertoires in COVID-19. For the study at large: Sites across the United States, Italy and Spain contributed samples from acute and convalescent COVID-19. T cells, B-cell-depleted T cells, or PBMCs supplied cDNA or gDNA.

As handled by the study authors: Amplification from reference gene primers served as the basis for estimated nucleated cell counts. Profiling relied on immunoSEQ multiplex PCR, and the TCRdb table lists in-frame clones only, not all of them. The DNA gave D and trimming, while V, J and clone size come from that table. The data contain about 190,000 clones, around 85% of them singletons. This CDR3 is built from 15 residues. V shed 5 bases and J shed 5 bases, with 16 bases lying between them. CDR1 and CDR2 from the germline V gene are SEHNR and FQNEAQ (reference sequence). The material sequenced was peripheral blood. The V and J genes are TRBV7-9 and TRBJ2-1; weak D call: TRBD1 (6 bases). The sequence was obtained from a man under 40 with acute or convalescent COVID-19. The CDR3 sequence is CASSPGHQVDNEQFF. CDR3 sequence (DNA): TGTGCCAGCAGCCCGGGACACCAAGTGGACAATGAGCAGTTCTTC.